This TCR beta chain is drawn from a study of graft-versus-host responses after intestinal transplantation. Study in general: Each transplant was multivisceral, liver-intestinal, or isolated intestinal. Every transplant recipient was induced with anti-thymocyte globulin, then maintained on tacrolimus and steroids for about 3 years. Study results and limitations: GvH clones were found in recipient marrow; some appeared first in ileum or blood. High graft-versus-host to host-versus-graft clonal ratios were found in allografts of patients who had graft-donor T cell macrochimerism.

Germline CDR1 LNHDA, CDR2 SQIVND (reference sequence). Between the trimmed V and J ends, which lost 0 bases and 3 bases, there was a span of 8 bases. The CDR3 covers 14 residues. Profiled with immunoSEQ multiplex PCR; TCRdb holds only in-frame clones, not every one. The sample consists of tens of thousands of clones, roughly 95% of them appearing once. This clone is a singleton in its sample. Its antigen remains unknown. This receptor was identified in a human donor who was the organ donor for an intestinal transplant. V gene TRBV19 combines with J gene TRBJ1-2; unclear D gene. The specimen was unstimulated CD8+ T cells sorted from spleen or lymph node cells, collected before transplant. CDR3 residues: CASSIDRGHYGYTF. CDR3 nucleotides: TGTGCCAGTAGTATAGATCGAGGGCACTATGGCTACACCTTC.